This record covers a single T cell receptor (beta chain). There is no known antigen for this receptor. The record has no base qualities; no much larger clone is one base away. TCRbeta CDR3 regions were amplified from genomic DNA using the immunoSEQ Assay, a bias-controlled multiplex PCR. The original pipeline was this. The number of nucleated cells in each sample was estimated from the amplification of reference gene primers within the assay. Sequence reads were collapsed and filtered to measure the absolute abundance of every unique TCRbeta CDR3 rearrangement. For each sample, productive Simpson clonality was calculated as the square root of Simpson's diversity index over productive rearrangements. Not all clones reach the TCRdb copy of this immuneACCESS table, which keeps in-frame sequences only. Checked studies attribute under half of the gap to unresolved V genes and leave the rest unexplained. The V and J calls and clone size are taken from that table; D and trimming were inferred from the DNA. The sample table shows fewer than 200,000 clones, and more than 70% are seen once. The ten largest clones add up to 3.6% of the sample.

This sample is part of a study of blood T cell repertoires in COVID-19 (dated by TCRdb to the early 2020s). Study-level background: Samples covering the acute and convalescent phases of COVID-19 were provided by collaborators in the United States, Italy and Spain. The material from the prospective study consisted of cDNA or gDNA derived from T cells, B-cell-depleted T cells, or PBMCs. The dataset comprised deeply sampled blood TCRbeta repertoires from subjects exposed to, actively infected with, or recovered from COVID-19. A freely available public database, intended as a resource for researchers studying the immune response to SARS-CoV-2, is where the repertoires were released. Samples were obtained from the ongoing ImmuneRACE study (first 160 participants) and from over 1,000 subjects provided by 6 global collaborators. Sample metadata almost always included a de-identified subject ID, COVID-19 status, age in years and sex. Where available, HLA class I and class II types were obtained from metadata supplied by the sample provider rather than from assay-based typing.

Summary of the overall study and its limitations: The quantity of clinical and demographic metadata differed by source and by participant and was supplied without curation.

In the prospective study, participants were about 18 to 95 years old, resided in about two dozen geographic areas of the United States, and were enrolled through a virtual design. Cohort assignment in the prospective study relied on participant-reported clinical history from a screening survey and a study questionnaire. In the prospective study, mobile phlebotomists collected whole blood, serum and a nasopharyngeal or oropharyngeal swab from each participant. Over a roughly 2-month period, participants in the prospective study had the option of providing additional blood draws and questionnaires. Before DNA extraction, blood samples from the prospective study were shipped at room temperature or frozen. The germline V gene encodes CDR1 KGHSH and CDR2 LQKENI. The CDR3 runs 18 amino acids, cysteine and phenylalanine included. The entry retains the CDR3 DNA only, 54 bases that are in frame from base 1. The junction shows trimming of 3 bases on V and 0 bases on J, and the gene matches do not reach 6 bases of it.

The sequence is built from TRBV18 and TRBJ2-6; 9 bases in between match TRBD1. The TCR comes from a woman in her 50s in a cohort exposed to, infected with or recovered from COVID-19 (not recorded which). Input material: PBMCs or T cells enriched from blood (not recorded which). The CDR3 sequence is CASSPGQGSSSGANVLTF. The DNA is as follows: TGTGCCAGCTCACCGGGACAGGGTTCTTCCTCTGGGGCCAACGTCCTGACTTTC.